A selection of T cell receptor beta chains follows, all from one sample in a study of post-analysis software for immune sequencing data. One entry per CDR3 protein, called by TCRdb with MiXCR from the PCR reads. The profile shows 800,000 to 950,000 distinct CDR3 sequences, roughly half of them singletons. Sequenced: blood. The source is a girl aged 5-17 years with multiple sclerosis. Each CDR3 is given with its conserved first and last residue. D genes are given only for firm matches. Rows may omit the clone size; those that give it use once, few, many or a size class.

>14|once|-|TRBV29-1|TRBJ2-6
TGCAGCGCCTCGATGGGATCTGGGGCCAACGTCCTGACTTTC
CSASMGSGANVLTF
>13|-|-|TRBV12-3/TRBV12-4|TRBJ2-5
TGTGTCAGCAGTTTTATCCCGTTGGGGACCCAGTACTTC
CVSSFIPLGTQYF
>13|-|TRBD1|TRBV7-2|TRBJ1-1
TGTGCCAGCAGCCAGGCCCCGACAGGGCAAGCTTTCTTT
CASSQAPTGQAFF
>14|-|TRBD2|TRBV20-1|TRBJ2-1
TGCAGTGCTAGAGATAGCGGGAGGGCCATTGAGCAGTTCTTC
CSARDSGRAIEQFF
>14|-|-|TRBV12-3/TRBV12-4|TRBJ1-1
TGTGCCAGCAGTCCCTCCCCGACGGGGACTGAAGCTTTCTTT
CASSPSPTGTEAFF
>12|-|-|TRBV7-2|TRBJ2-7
TGTGCCAGCAGCCGAATCCGCTACGAGCAGTACTTC
CASSRIRYEQYF
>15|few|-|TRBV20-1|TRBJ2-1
TGCAGTGCTAGAGTCCCGGCGGTGAGCAACGATGAGCAGTTCTTC
CSARVPAVSNDEQFF
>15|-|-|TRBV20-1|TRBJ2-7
TGCAGTGCTATTGTCCGGGACATCTCCCCCTACGAGCAGTACTTC
CSAIVRDISPYEQYF
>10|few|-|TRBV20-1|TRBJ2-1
TGCAGTGCTATACTGCGGGAGCAGTTCTTC
CSAILREQFF
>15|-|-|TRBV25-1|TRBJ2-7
TGTGCCAGCAGTGGGCCGACTACGATTCCCTACGAGCAGTACTTC
CASSGPTTIPYEQYF